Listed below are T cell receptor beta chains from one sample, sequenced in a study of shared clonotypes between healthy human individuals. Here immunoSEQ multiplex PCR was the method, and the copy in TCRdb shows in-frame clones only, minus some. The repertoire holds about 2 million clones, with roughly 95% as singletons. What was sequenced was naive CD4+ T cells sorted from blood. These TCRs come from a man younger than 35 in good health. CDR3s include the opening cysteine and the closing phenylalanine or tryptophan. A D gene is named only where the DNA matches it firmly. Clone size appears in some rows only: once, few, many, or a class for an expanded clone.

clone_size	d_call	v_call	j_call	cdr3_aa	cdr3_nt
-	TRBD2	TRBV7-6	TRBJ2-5	CASSPIGGGVGETQYF	TGTGCCAGCAGCCCAATCGGCGGGGGAGTAGGAGAGACCCAGTACTTC
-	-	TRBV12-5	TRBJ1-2	CASGLVGSDGYTF	TGTGCTAGTGGTTTGGTAGGGTCGGATGGCTACACCTTC
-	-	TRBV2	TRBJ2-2	CASSDEQTNTGELFF	TGTGCCAGCAGTGATGAACAGACGAACACCGGGGAGCTGTTTTTT
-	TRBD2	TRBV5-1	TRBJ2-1	CASSLVPGGPGEQFF	TGCGCCAGCAGCTTGGTACCGGGAGGGCCGGGTGAGCAGTTCTTC
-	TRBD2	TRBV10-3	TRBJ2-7	CAISGLAGAYEQYF	TGTGCCATCAGTGGACTAGCGGGAGCCTACGAGCAGTACTTC
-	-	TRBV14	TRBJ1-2	CASSQKTGHYGYTF	TGTGCCAGCAGCCAGAAGACAGGACACTATGGCTACACCTTC
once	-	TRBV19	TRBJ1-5	CASSTNSGEPQHF	TGTGCCAGTAGTACAAACTCCGGGGAGCCCCAGCATTTT
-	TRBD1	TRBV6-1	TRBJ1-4	CASSGPGGWGEKLFF	TGTGCCAGCAGTGGCCCAGGGGGGTGGGGTGAAAAACTGTTTTTT
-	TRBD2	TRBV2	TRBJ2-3	CASGSRLAGETDTQYF	TGTGCCAGCGGGAGCAGACTAGCGGGAGAAACAGATACGCAGTATTTT
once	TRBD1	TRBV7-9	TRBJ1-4	CASSFGTAGGDEKLFF	TGTGCCAGCAGCTTTGGGACAGCCGGAGGGGATGAAAAACTGTTTTTT
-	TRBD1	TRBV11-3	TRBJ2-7	CASSLRQGDYEQYF	TGTGCCAGCAGCCTTAGACAGGGGGACTACGAGCAGTACTTC
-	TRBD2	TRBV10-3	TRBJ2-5	CAISGGTSDWAQYF	TGTGCCATCAGTGGGGGGACTAGCGATTGGGCCCAGTACTTC
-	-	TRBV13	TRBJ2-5	CASSLGRQQETQYF	TGTGCCAGCAGCTTAGGTAGACAGCAAGAGACCCAGTACTTC
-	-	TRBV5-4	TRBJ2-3	CASSLNTDTQYF	TGTGCCAGCAGCTTGAACACAGATACGCAGTATTTT
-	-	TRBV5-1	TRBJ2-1	CASSLGQSSYNEQFF	TGCGCCAGCAGCTTGGGACAGTCCTCCTACAATGAGCAGTTCTTC
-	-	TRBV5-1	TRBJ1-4	CASSQTATNEKLFF	TGCGCCAGCAGCCAGACAGCAACTAATGAAAAACTGTTTTTT
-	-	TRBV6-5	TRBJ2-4	CASSYSTVGGEAQYF	TGTGCCAGCAGTTACTCGACCGTCGGGGGCGAGGCTCAGTACTTC
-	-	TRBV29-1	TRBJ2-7	CSVGGVKGAFGDEQYF	TGCAGCGTTGGCGGGGTTAAGGGGGCGTTCGGTGACGAGCAGTACTTC
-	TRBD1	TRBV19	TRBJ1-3	CASTPSGQANSGNTIYF	TGTGCCAGTACCCCAAGCGGACAGGCGAACTCTGGAAACACCATATATTTT
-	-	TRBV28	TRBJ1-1	CASSSPTTIMNTEAFF	TGTGCCAGCAGTTCCCCCACGACGATCATGAACACTGAAGCTTTCTTT
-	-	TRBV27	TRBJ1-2	CASSTTGYGYTF	TGTGCCAGCAGTACTACGGGGTATGGCTACACCTTC
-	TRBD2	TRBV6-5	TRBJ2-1	CASSYSAGAINEQFF	TGTGCCAGCAGTTACTCGGCGGGAGCAATCAATGAGCAGTTCTTC
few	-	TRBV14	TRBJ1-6	CASSPAGRNSPLHF	TGTGCCAGCAGCCCGGCGGGGCGGAATTCACCCCTCCACTTT
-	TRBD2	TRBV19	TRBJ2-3	CASRSGEYTDTQYF	TGTGCCAGTAGGAGCGGGGAATACACAGATACGCAGTATTTT
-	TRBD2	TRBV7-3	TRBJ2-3	CASSLTGGTSGTDTQYF	TGTGCCAGCAGCTTAACTGGTGGGACTAGCGGCACAGATACGCAGTATTTT
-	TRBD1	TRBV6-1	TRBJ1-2	CAINRAGGYGYTF	TGTGCCATCAACCGGGCAGGGGGCTATGGCTACACCTTC
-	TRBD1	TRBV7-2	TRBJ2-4	CASSQEPIRGLGKNIQYF	TGTGCCAGCAGTCAAGAACCGATCAGGGGGCTCGGCAAAAACATTCAGTACTTC
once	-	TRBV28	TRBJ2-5	CASIGGVKETQYF	TGTGCCAGCATAGGGGGGGTCAAAGAGACCCAGTACTTC
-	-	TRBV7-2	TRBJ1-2	CASSLETYGYTF	TGTGCCAGCAGCTTAGAAACTTATGGCTACACCTTC
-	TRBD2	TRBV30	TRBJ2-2	CAWSKAGANTGELFF	TGTGCCTGGAGTAAAGCGGGGGCGAACACCGGGGAGCTGTTTTTT
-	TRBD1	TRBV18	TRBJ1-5	CASSSQGGNQPQHF	TGTGCCAGCTCAAGCCAGGGGGGTAATCAGCCCCAGCATTTT
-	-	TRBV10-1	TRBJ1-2	CASSESFSYGYTF	TGCGCCAGCAGTGAGTCGTTTAGCTATGGCTACACCTTC
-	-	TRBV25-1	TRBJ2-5	CASSEWGGRETQYF	TGTGCCAGCAGTGAATGGGGGGGGCGGGAGACCCAGTACTTC
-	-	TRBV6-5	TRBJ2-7	CASSYKASSYEQYF	TGTGCCAGCAGTTACAAGGCAAGCTCCTACGAGCAGTACTTC
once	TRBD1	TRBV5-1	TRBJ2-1	CASSPDRGLDEQFF	TGCGCCAGCAGCCCGGACAGGGGGCTCGATGAGCAGTTCTTC
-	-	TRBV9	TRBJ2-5	CASSVGTRRYF	TGTGCCAGCAGCGTAGGTACCAGGCGGTACTTC
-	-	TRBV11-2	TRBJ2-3	CASSLDITGRADTQYF	TGTGCCAGCAGCTTAGATATCACAGGGAGGGCAGATACGCAGTATTTT
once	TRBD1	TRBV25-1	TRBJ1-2	CASSAPGTDTYYGYTF	TGTGCCAGCAGTGCCCCCGGGACAGACACTTACTATGGCTACACCTTC
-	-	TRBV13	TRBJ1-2	CASSYRVDGYTF	TGTGCCAGCAGCTACAGGGTAGATGGCTACACCTTC
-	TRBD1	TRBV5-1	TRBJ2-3	CASSLASRGLGDTQYF	TGCGCCAGCAGCTTGGCCAGCAGGGGGCTAGGGGATACGCAGTATTTT
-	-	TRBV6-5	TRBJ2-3	CASSYSASGATDTQYF	TGTGCCAGCAGTTACTCGGCCAGCGGAGCAACAGATACGCAGTATTTT
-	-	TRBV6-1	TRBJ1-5	CASSESGGVQPQHF	TGTGCCAGCAGTGAATCCGGAGGGGTTCAGCCCCAGCATTTT
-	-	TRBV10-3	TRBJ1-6	CAISDPVNYNSPLHF	TGTGCCATCAGTGACCCGGTAAACTATAATTCACCCCTCCACTTT